These 7 T cell receptor beta chains share one sample of origin, sequenced in a study of T-cell memory formation after mild COVID-19. One entry per CDR3 protein, called by TCRdb with MiXCR from the 5' RACE reads. This table holds tens of thousands of distinct CDR3 sequences, more than 8% found once. The sequenced sample was PBMCs or a T cell subset sorted from them (not recorded which). All receptors derive from a man between 18 and 35 years old who had mild COVID-19 (a few samples of this study predate the infection). Cell type and time point are not known.

This clonotype was counted a few times. The chain carries TRBV7-8 and TRBJ2-1; 8 bases are a match to TRBD2. The germline gives CDR1 SGHVS, CDR2 FQNEAQ. The CDR3 covers 14 residues. V lost 5 bases to trimming and J lost 4 bases; unmatched junction nucleotides: 4. The CDR3 is CASSRPSGYNEQFF. CDR3 sequence (DNA): TGTGCCAGCAGCCGACCTAGCGGGTACAATGAGCAGTTCTTC.

This clonotype was seen a handful of times. The chain is built from TRBV18 and TRBJ2-7, with TRBD1 matching 9 bases. V lost 3 bases and J lost 3; bases outside the gene matches: 6. The CDR3 is 15 residues long. The germline CDR1 and CDR2 sequences are KGHSH and LQKENI. As DNA, the CDR3 is TGTGCCAGCTCACCGGACAGGGGATTTGTCTACGAGCAGTACTTC. Protein product: CASSPDRGFVYEQYF.

The chain couples TRBV7-6 to TRBJ2-3, with D perhaps TRBD2 (7 bases). The CDR3 loop spans 15 amino acids. Trimming shortened V by 6 bases and J by 4 bases, and 17 bases separated the two germline ends. Germline CDR1 and CDR2: SGHVS and FNYEAQ. The DNA for the CDR3 is TGTGCCAGCAGTTCGGGGGGCAGATACCCAGATACGCAGTATTTT. This codes for CASSSGGRYPDTQYF.

The chain combines TRBV13 with TRBJ2-3; either TRBD1 or TRBD2 may supply D (5 bases each). The germline CDR1 and CDR2 sequences are PRHDT and FYEKMQ (reference sequence). This CDR3 has 16 amino acids. Trimming removed 5 bases from V and 2 bases from J, with 17 bases in between. The CDR3 bases are TGTGCCAGCAGCCGGGGCGTGGGCTGGGACACAGATACGCAGTATTTT. Residues: CASSRGVGWDTDTQYF.

This clonotype has just a few counts. This chain connects TRBV20-1 to TRBJ2-1; weak D call: TRBD1 (6 bases). Trimming removed 0 bases at V and 4 bases at J, with 7 bases between. In germline, CDR1 is DFQATT, CDR2 SNEGSKA (reference sequence). The CDR3 runs to 13 residues. CDR3 amino acids: CSAREDRYNEQFF. In DNA, the CDR3 is TGCAGTGCTAGAGAAGACAGGTACAATGAGCAGTTCTTC.

The V gene is TRBV10-2, the J gene TRBJ2-1; D might be TRBD2 (6 bases). Germline lookup yields CDR1 WSHSY and CDR2 SAAADI. The CDR3 has 14 amino acids. Trimming shortened V by 6 bases and J by 9 bases, and 18 bases separated the two germline ends. The CDR3 DNA reads TGCGCCAGCAGGGAGGGTAATACCCTTAGTGAGCAGTTCTTC. Protein sequence: CASREGNTLSEQFF.

V usage is TRBV6-5 and J usage is TRBJ2-3; D possibly uses TRBD1 or TRBD2 (5 bases each). The CDR3 covers 16 residues. The germline V and J ends were trimmed by 1 base and 4 bases, with 15 bases remaining between them. Germline lookup yields CDR1 MNHEY and CDR2 SVGAGI. CDR3: CASSYLAHGASDTQYF. In nucleotides, the CDR3 is TGTGCCAGCAGTTACTTAGCGCATGGGGCCTCAGATACGCAGTATTTT.